The entry below gives a single T cell receptor beta chain sequence along with its context. V dropped 5 bases and J dropped 5; count of bases not matched to a gene: 7. Germline V gene lookup returns CDR1 MDHEN and CDR2 SYDVKM. The CDR3 consists of 16 residues. The data were produced by immunoSEQ multiplex PCR, yet TCRdb's version contains in-frame clones alone and is incomplete. The sample holds about 190,000 clones; approximately 80% are singletons and the top ten take roughly an eighth. The data originate from a study of blood T cell repertoires in COVID-19. This TCR derives from a woman between 50 and 59 years old with acute or convalescent COVID-19. The specimen sequenced was peripheral blood. The chain combines TRBV28 with TRBJ2-1; 12 bases fit TRBD2. This chain's CDR3 is CASSLTTSGSHNEQFF. The CDR3 nucleotides read TGTGCCAGCAGTCTAACGACTAGCGGGAGCCACAATGAGCAGTTCTTC. Using reference TRBV28 and TRBJ2-1 for the parts outside the CDR3, the full variable domain is DVKVTQSSRYLVKRTGEKVFLECVQDMDHENMFWYRQDPGLGLRLIYFSYDVKMKEKGDIPEGYSVSREKKERFSLILESASTNQTSMYLCASSLTTSGSHNEQFFGPGTRLTVL.